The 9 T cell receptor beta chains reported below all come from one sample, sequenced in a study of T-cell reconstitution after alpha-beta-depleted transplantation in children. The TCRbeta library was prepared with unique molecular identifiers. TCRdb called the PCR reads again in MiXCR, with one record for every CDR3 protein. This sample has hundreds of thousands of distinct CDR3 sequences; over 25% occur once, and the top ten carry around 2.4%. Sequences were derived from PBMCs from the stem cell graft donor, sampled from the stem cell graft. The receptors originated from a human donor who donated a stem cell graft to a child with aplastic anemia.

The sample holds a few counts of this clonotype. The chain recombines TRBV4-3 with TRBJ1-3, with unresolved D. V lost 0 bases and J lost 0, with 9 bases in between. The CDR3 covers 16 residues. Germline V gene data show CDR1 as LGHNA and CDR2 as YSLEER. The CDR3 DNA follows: TGCGCCAGCAGCCAAGATTACTCGATCTCTGGAAACACCATATATTTT. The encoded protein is CASSQDYSISGNTIYF.

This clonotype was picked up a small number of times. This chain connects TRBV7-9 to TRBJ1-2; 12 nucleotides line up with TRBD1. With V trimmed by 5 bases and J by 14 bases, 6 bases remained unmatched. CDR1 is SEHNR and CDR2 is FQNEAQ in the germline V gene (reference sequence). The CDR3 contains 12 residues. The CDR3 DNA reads TGTGCCAGCAGCCCTGGGACAGGGGGCGAGACCTTC. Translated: CASSPGTGGETF. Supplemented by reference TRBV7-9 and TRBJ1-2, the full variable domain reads DTGVSQNPRHKITKRGQNVTFRCDPISEHNRLYWYRQTLGQGPEFLTYFQNEAQLEKSRLLSDRFSAERPKGSFSTLEIQRTEQGDSAMYLCASSPGTGGETFGSGTRLTVV.

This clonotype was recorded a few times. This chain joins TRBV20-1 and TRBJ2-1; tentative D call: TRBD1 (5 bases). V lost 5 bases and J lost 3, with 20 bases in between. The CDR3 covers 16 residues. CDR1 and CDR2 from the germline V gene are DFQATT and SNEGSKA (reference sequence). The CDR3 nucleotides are TGCAGTGCTGAAGCTCCAGGGTCCTCCGGCTACAATGAGCAGTTCTTC. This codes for CSAEAPGSSGYNEQFF.

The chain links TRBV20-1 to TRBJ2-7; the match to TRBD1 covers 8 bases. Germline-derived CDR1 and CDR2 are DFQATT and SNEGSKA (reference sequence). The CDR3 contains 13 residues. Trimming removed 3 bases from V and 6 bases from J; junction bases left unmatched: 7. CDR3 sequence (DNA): TGCAGTGCTAGGGCGGACAGGGAAGGCGAGCAGTACGTC. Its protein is CSARADREGEQYV.

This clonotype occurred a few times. The chain's CDR3 is CSVEDRDRGRETQYF. The DNA of the CDR3 is TGCAGCGTTGAAGATCGAGACAGGGGGCGAGAGACCCAGTACTTC. This chain joins TRBV29-1 and TRBJ2-5, with 10 bases lining up with TRBD1. V shed 0 bases, J shed 4 bases, and the junction held 5 bases outside the gene matches. This CDR3 has 15 amino acids. The germline gives CDR1 SQVTM, CDR2 ANQGSEA.

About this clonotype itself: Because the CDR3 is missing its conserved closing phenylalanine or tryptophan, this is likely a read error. This chain's CDR3 is CAGSFPTEAFL. DNA for the CDR3: TGTGCCGGCAGCTTTCCAACTGAAGCTTTCTTG. The rearrangement uses TRBV11-2 and TRBJ1-1, with no clear D. The germline V gene encodes CDR1 SGHAT and CDR2 FQNNGV. This CDR3 spans 11 amino acids.

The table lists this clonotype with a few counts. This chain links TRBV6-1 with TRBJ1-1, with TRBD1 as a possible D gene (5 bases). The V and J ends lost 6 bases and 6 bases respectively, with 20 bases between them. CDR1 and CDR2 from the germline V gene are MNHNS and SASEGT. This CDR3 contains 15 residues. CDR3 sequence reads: CASRPQYQGGAEAFF. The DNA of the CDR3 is TGTGCCAGCAGACCGCAATACCAGGGTGGCGCTGAAGCTTTCTTT.

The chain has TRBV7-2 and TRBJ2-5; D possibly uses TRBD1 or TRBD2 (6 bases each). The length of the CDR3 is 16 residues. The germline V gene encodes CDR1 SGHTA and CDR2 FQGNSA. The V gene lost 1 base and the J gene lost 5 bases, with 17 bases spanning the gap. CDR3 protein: CASSLEIKKGGETQYF. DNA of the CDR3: TGTGCCAGCAGCTTAGAAATTAAAAAGGGGGGTGAGACCCAGTACTTC. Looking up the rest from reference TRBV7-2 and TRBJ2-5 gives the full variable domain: GAGVSQSPSNKVTEKGKDVELRCDPISGHTALYWYRQSLGQGLEFLIYFQGNSAPDKSGLPSDRFSAERTGGSVSTLTIQRTQQEDSAVYLCASSLEIKKGGETQYFGPGTRLLVL.

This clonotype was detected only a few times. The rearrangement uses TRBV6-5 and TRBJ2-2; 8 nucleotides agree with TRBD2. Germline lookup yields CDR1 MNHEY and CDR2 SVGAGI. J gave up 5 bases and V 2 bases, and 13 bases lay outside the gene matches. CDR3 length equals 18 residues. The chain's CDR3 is CASSYLTVARGGTGELFF. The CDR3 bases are TGTGCCAGCAGTTACCTTACGGTAGCTCGGGGGGGAACCGGGGAGCTGTTTTTT.